The 15 T cell receptor beta chains below all came from one sample that was sequenced in a study of T cell repertoires in cytomegalovirus infection. TCRdb reprocessed the reads with MiXCR, giving one entry per CDR3 protein. The profile shows 740,000 or so distinct CDR3 sequences, 35% to 45% of them singletons. Specimen: PBMCs. The receptors originated from a human donor in good health (CMV status not recorded). Some clones in this sample may be carry-over from other donors' samples.

This sequence joins TRBV20-1 and TRBJ2-1, with 7 bases matching TRBD2. Germline CDR1 reads DFQATT; CDR2 reads SNEGSKA (reference sequence). The CDR3 sequence is 12 residues long. Trimming took 5 bases from V and 6 from J; bases not matched to a gene: 4. CDR3 amino acids: CSAPSGGNEQFF. CDR3 nucleotides: TGCAGTGCTCCTAGCGGCGGCAATGAGCAGTTCTTC.

The chain is built from TRBV15 and TRBJ1-5, with D perhaps matching TRBD1 (6 bases). CDR1 and CDR2 from the germline V gene are LNHNV and YYDKDF (reference sequence). V shed 4 bases and J shed 3 bases, with 16 bases lying between them. The length of the CDR3 is 16 residues. The CDR3, as DNA: TGTGCCACCAGCACCCGAATACAGGGCTTCAATCAGCCCCAGCATTTT. Translating gives CATSTRIQGFNQPQHF. Supplemented by reference TRBV15 and TRBJ1-5, the full variable domain reads DAMVIQNPRYQVTQFGKPVTLSCSQTLNHNVMYWYQQKSSQAPKLLFHYYDKDFNNEADTPDNFQSRRPNTSFCFLDIRSPGLGDTAMYLCATSTRIQGFNQPQHFGDGTRLSIL.

In this sample, this clonotype turned up a few times. The V call is TRBV7-9, the J call TRBJ1-2, with a tentative D call TRBD1 (5 bases). Germline V CDR1 and CDR2: SEHNR, FQNEAQ (reference sequence). V was pared by 1 base and J by 4 bases, with 13 bases between. The CDR3 sequence is 15 residues long. In nucleotides, the CDR3 is TGTGCCAGCAGCTTAGGCGGAGGGACGGTCTATGGCTACACCTTC. Encoded protein: CASSLGGGTVYGYTF. The full variable domain, its missing parts supplied by reference TRBV7-9 and TRBJ1-2, is DTGVSQNPRHKITKRGQNVTFRCDPISEHNRLYWYRQTLGQGPEFLTYFQNEAQLEKSRLLSDRFSAERPKGSFSTLEIQRTEQGDSAMYLCASSLGGGTVYGYTFGSGTRLTVV.

This chain uses TRBV11-2 with TRBJ1-1; D is undetermined. The CDR3 runs 12 residues. CDR1 is SGHAT and CDR2 is FQNNGV in the germline V gene. Trimming removed 4 bases from V and 7 bases from J, with 10 bases in between. In nucleotides, the CDR3 is TGTGCCAGCAGCTCGCGAGCCCTTGAAGCTTTCTTT. Its protein product is CASSSRALEAFF. Full variable domain (remainder filled in from reference TRBV11-2 and TRBJ1-1): EAGVAQSPRYKIIEKRQSVAFWCNPISGHATLYWYQQILGQGPKLLIQFQNNGVVDDSQLPKDRFSAERLKGVDSTLKIQPAKLEDSAVYLCASSSRALEAFFGQGTRLTVV.

The V and J genes are TRBV10-3 and TRBJ2-5; 14 bases line up with TRBD2. Germline assignment: CDR1 ENHRY and CDR2 SYGVKD. Losses at the gene ends were 5 bases for V and 6 bases for J; bases not matched to a gene: 5. The CDR3 extends over 15 amino acids. The CDR3 nucleotides are TGTGCCATCAGTCCGACTAGCGGGGGGGGGAAGACCCAGTACTTC. It yields the protein CAISPTSGGGKTQYF.

This clonotype was counted at least ten times. The gene calls are TRBV12-3 or TRBV12-4 and TRBJ2-5; TRBD2 might be the D (5 bases). The CDR3 extends over 17 amino acids. V dropped 4 bases and J dropped 2 bases, with 20 bases sitting between them. CDR3 protein: CASSSPGLTGEQETQYF. As DNA, the CDR3 is TGTGCCAGCAGTTCCCCCGGGTTAACCGGGGAACAAGAGACCCAGTACTTC.

This sequence joins TRBV12-3 or TRBV12-4 and TRBJ2-3; no firm D call. The end of the DNA is better explained by TRBJ1-5, so the J call may be wrong. CDR3 length: 16 amino acids. DNA for the CDR3: TGTGCCAGCAGTTTCCAGGCGAGGCTTGGCACAGATACGCAGCATTTT. Protein sequence: CASSFQARLGTDTQHF.

V is TRBV27 and J is TRBJ1-1; 10 positions agree with TRBD1. In germline, CDR1 is MNHEY, CDR2 SMNVEV (reference sequence). This CDR3 comprises 14 residues. The ends lost 8 bases at V and 6 bases at J; junction bases unmatched: 9. The CDR3 is CASARDRGFSEAFF. CDR3 DNA: TGTGCCAGCGCGCGGGACAGGGGATTTTCTGAAGCTTTCTTT.

A word on this clonotype: The CDR3 ends on some other residue instead of the conserved phenylalanine or tryptophan, so this is likely a read error. This chain links TRBV24-1 with TRBJ2-7; D not certain. This CDR3 has 14 amino acids. The germline V gene encodes CDR1 KGHDR and CDR2 SFDVKD. V was trimmed by 7 bases and J by 2 bases, leaving 14 bases between them. The CDR3 DNA follows: TGTGCCACCAGGAGTCGTTCTCCCACCTACGAGCAGTACTTA. Residues: CATRSRSPTYEQYL.

The chain has TRBV3-1 and TRBJ1-3; D remains ambiguous. The germline V gene has CDR1 LGHDT and CDR2 YNNKEL (reference sequence). Trimming removed 4 bases at V and 0 bases at J, with 10 bases between. The CDR3 covers 15 residues. This CDR3 reads CASSRGLGSGNTIYF. Written as DNA, the CDR3 is TGTGCCAGCAGCCGAGGGTTAGGCTCTGGAAACACCATATATTTT.

CDR3 in amino acids: CATSLGNSNQPQHF. Written as DNA, the CDR3 is TGTGCCACCAGTTTAGGAAATAGCAATCAGCCCCAGCATTTT. V gene TRBV24-1 combines with J gene TRBJ1-5; D remains unclear. Deletions cut 6 bases from V and 0 bases from J, with 8 bases between. CDR1 and CDR2 from the germline V gene are KGHDR and SFDVKD. CDR3 length: 14 amino acids.

This clonotype has at least ten counts. The V gene is TRBV12-3 or TRBV12-4, the J gene TRBJ2-5; 9 bases match TRBD2. The trim removed 4 bases at V and 4 bases at J, leaving 10 bases unmatched. This CDR3 is built from 16 residues. DNA of the CDR3: TGTGCCAGCAGTTCGCTCCTCGGACTAGCGCTAGAGACCCAGTACTTC. Its protein product is CASSSLLGLALETQYF.

Comments on this clonotype: A read error may account for a junction end that differs from germline. The chain employs TRBV6-8 and TRBJ2-1; 8 bases line up with TRBD2. CDR1 MNHGY and CDR2 SAAAGT come from the germline V gene. CDR3 length equals 16 residues. The CDR3 DNA follows: TGTACCAGCTCCAGCGGGAGACTGTCGGGTGGCAATGAGCAGTTCTTC. Translating gives CTSSSGRLSGGNEQFF.

This chain links TRBV5-5 with TRBJ1-5, with D possibly TRBD1 on 6 matching bases. The ends were cut back, 6 bases at V and 7 bases at J, with 26 bases in the middle. Germline-derived CDR1 and CDR2 are SGHKS and YYEKEE (reference sequence). The CDR3 sequence is 17 residues long. CDR3 region: CASTPGPQQGRTQPQHF. As DNA, the CDR3 is TGTGCCAGCACCCCAGGTCCCCAACAGGGAAGAACCCAGCCCCAGCATTTT.

In its sample, this clonotype was seen a few times. The V gene is TRBV28, the J gene TRBJ1-3; D remains ambiguous. The CDR3 sequence is 13 residues long. The germline V gene encodes CDR1 MDHEN and CDR2 SYDVKM. Trimming cost V 8 bases and J 6 bases, with 14 bases left between them. The CDR3 sequence: CASFGTGVNTIYF. The DNA of the CDR3 is TGTGCCAGCTTCGGCACCGGGGTAAACACCATATATTTT.